The rows below give T cell receptor beta chains drawn from one sample of a study of blood T cell repertoires in COVID-19. TCRdb's copy holds only in-frame clones and misses some; the assay was immunoSEQ multiplex PCR. Of about 100,000 clones listed, roughly 84% are singletons. The specimen sequenced was peripheral blood. The receptors shown here come from a human donor in a cohort sampled during active COVID-19. The CDR3 runs from the conserved cysteine through the conserved F or W. The D gene is left open where the match is weak. The size of a clone is reported for some rows only, either as once, few or many, or as a class for expanded clones.

TRBJ1-1,NA,NA,TRBV28,CASSEQGLGRTEAFF,TGTGCCAGCAGTGAACAGGGCCTCGGAAGGACTGAAGCTTTCTTT
TRBJ2-5,TRBD1,NA,TRBV18,CASSPGQGGRETQYF,TGTGCCAGCTCACCGGGACAGGGGGGTCGTGAGACCCAGTACTTC
TRBJ1-1,NA,NA,TRBV5-4,CASSLTGGGTEAFF,TGTGCCAGCAGCTTGACGGGAGGAGGCACTGAAGCTTTCTTT
TRBJ1-6,NA,NA,TRBV27,CASSLRGLSYSPLHF,TGTGCCAGCAGTTTGAGAGGGTTGAGTTATTCACCCCTCCACTTT
TRBJ1-2,NA,NA,TRBV25-1,CASSEGQPTNYGYTF,TGTGCCAGCAGTGAGGGGCAGCCAACCAACTATGGCTACACCTTC
TRBJ1-6,NA,NA,TRBV11-3,CASSLYRDDSPLHF,TGTGCCAGCAGCTTATACAGGGATGATTCACCCCTCCACTTT
TRBJ1-1,NA,few,TRBV18,CASQDSVRGTEAFF,TGTGCCAGCCAGGATAGTGTCCGGGGCACTGAAGCTTTCTTT
TRBJ1-5,TRBD1,NA,TRBV6-5,CASRGTGAVQPQHF,TGTGCCAGCAGGGGGACAGGGGCGGTTCAGCCCCAGCATTTT
TRBJ1-1,TRBD1,NA,TRBV29-1,CSARSGTENTEAFF,TGCAGCGCTCGCTCCGGGACAGAGAACACTGAAGCTTTCTTT
TRBJ1-3,NA,NA,TRBV15,CATSRAGSGNTIYF,TGTGCCACCAGCAGAGCAGGGTCTGGAAACACCATATATTTT
TRBJ2-5,TRBD1,once,TRBV11-2,CASSNDRGETQYF,TGTGCCAGCAGCAACGACAGGGGAGAGACCCAGTACTTC
TRBJ2-1,TRBD1,NA,TRBV5-5,CASSPLDRGSYNEQFF,TGTGCCAGCAGCCCGCTTGACAGGGGCTCCTACAATGAGCAGTTCTTC
TRBJ1-1,TRBD1,NA,TRBV18,CASSRGQGKNTEAFF,TGTGCCAGCTCCCGTGGACAGGGGAAAAACACTGAAGCTTTCTTT
TRBJ2-5,TRBD2,NA,TRBV5-1,CASSSGGLAGQETQYF,TGCGCCAGCAGCTCGGGGGGACTAGCGGGGCAAGAGACCCAGTACTTC
TRBJ1-2,NA,NA,TRBV6-5,CAIQGANYGYTF,TGTGCCATCCAGGGCGCTAACTATGGCTACACCTTC
TRBJ1-1,NA,NA,TRBV5-1,CASRPSTVGDTEAFF,TGCGCCAGCAGACCTTCGACAGTTGGGGACACTGAAGCTTTCTTT
TRBJ2-3,TRBD2,once,TRBV18,CASSLNLAGGPDTQYF,TGTGCCAGCTCCCTTAATCTAGCGGGGGGCCCGGATACGCAGTATTTT
TRBJ2-2,NA,NA,TRBV7-2,CASSLAPGDTGELFF,TGTGCCAGCAGCTTAGCGCCGGGGGACACCGGGGAGCTGTTTTTT
TRBJ1-5,NA,NA,TRBV5-5,CASSPTESSNQPQHF,TGTGCCAGCAGCCCTACAGAGTCGAGCAATCAGCCCCAGCATTTT
TRBJ1-1,NA,NA,TRBV18,CASSTDKNTEAFF,TGTGCCAGCTCTACCGACAAGAACACTGAAGCTTTCTTT
TRBJ1-3,NA,NA,TRBV6-6,CASRGGSGNTIYF,TGTGCCAGCCGGGGGGGATCTGGAAACACCATATATTTT
TRBJ1-1,NA,NA,TRBV7-8,CASSLEARGWATEAFF,TGTGCCAGCAGCTTAGAGGCCAGGGGATGGGCGACTGAAGCTTTCTTT
TRBJ1-5,NA,NA,TRBV15,CATSSGTAPNEPQHF,TGTGCCACCAGCTCAGGGACTGCCCCTAACGAGCCCCAGCATTTT
TRBJ2-6,NA,few,TRBV7-9,CASSSFDSRSGANVLTF,TGTGCCAGCAGCTCCTTCGACAGCCGCTCTGGGGCCAACGTCCTGACTTTC
TRBJ1-1,NA,NA,TRBV18,CASSPPSREEAEAFF,TGTGCCAGCTCACCACCGTCTCGGGAGGAGGCTGAAGCTTTCTTT
TRBJ2-7,TRBD2,NA,TRBV7-2,CASSLQSGGLGEQYF,TGTGCCAGCAGCTTACAGTCGGGAGGACTTGGGGAGCAGTACTTC
TRBJ1-2,NA,few,TRBV12-3/TRBV12-4,CASSPNQGSGYTF,TGTGCCAGCAGCCCGAACCAGGGGTCTGGCTACACCTTC
TRBJ2-5,NA,once,TRBV11-3,CASSLRSRSQETQYF,TGTGCCAGCAGCTTACGGTCGCGGAGCCAAGAGACCCAGTACTTC
TRBJ2-1,NA,NA,TRBV20-1,CSASNAGAGEQFF,TGCAGTGCTAGTAACGCGGGGGCCGGTGAGCAGTTCTTC
TRBJ2-7,TRBD2,NA,TRBV7-3,CASSLNAGGGYEQYF,TGTGCCAGCAGCTTAAATGCGGGGGGAGGGTACGAGCAGTACTTC
TRBJ2-1,TRBD2,NA,TRBV24-1,CATSDTSGANYNEQFF,TGTGCCACCAGTGATACTAGCGGGGCTAATTACAATGAGCAGTTCTTC
TRBJ1-3,NA,NA,TRBV11-2,CASSTIARGNTIYF,TGTGCCAGCAGCACGATAGCGAGGGGAAACACCATATATTTT
TRBJ2-7,NA,NA,TRBV3-1/TRBV3-2,CASSQVGNEQYF,TGTGCCAGCAGCCAAGTCGGGAACGAGCAGTACTTC
TRBJ1-2,NA,NA,TRBV5-4,CASSLETGNYGYTF,TGTGCCAGCAGCTTGGAAACGGGGAACTATGGCTACACCTTC
TRBJ2-3,NA,NA,TRBV30,CAWRRETGTDTQYF,TGTGCCTGGAGGAGGGAAACTGGGACAGATACGCAGTATTTT
TRBJ1-1,NA,NA,TRBV12-5,CASGLVSGEAFF,TGTGCTAGTGGTTTGGTATCAGGGGAAGCTTTCTTT
TRBJ1-1,TRBD1,NA,TRBV18,CASSPPIVQGASTEAFF,TGTGCCAGCTCACCACCGATTGTACAGGGGGCGAGCACTGAAGCTTTCTTT
TRBJ1-5,NA,NA,TRBV2,CASSQRDPQGQPQHF,TGTGCCAGCAGCCAAAGGGATCCCCAGGGGCAGCCCCAGCATTTT
TRBJ1-2,TRBD1,NA,TRBV7-2,CASSFRDRGGNYGYTF,TGTGCCAGCAGCTTCCGGGACAGGGGGGGTAACTATGGCTACACCTTC
TRBJ1-1,TRBD1,NA,TRBV5-4,CASREDRGRREYVRNTEAFF,TGTGCCAGCAGGGAAGACAGGGGGCGCAGAGAGTATGTCAGGAACACTGAAGCTTTCTTT
TRBJ2-7,NA,NA,TRBV7-2,CASSAAGTGSYEQYF,TGTGCCAGCAGCGCAGCCGGGACTGGCTCCTACGAGCAGTACTTC